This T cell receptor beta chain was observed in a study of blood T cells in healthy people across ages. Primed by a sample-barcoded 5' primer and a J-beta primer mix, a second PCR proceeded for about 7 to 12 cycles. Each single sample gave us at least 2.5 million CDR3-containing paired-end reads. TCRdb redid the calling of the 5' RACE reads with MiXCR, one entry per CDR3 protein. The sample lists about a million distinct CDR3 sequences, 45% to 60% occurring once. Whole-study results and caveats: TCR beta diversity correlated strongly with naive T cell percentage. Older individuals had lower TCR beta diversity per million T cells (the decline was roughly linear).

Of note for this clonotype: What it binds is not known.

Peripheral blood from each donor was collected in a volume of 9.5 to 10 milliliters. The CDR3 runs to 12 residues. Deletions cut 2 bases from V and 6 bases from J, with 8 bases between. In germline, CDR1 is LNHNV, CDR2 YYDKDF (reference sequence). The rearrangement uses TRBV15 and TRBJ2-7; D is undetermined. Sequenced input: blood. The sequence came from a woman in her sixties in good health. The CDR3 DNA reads TGTGCCACCAGCAGACTGGTATCCGAGCAGTACTTC. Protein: CATSRLVSEQYF.